Each of the 22 T cell receptor beta chains below was sequenced from the same sample in a study of blood T cell repertoires in COVID-19. Some clones are missing from TCRdb's copy, which holds only in-frame ones; the method was immunoSEQ multiplex PCR. This sample has approximately 50,000 clones, with around four fifths found just once. The specimen sequenced was peripheral blood. These receptors were taken from a human donor in a cohort sampled during active COVID-19.

CDR3 sequence: CASTRDRGPGYTF. DNA of the CDR3: TGTGCCAGCACTCGGGACAGGGGGCCTGGCTACACCTTC. The chain uses TRBV2 and TRBJ1-2, with 12 bases identical to TRBD1. Per the germline V gene, CDR1 is SNHLY and CDR2 is FYNNEI. The CDR3 runs 13 residues. Trimming at V came to 7 bases and at J to 7 bases, leaving 4 bases not matched to a gene.

This chain joins TRBV6-2 or TRBV6-3 and TRBJ1-1, with 7 bases aligning to TRBD1. Germline trimming cut 6 bases from V and 6 bases from J; bases unmatched to any gene: 10. The CDR3 loop spans 14 amino acids. Germline V gene data show CDR1 as MNHEY and CDR2 as SVGEGT. CDR3: CASSLGTVSAEAFF. DNA of the CDR3: TGTGCCAGCAGCCTCGGGACAGTCAGCGCTGAAGCTTTCTTT.

This clone appeared once. V gene TRBV19 combines with J gene TRBJ2-7, with a possible D match to TRBD2 (6 bases). V was pared by 11 bases and J by 1 base, with 12 bases between. Germline lookup yields CDR1 LNHDA and CDR2 SQIVND (reference sequence). CDR3 length: 12 residues. The CDR3 here is CAAPEGSYEQYF. The CDR3 nucleotides are TGTGCCGCGCCGGAGGGGTCCTACGAGCAGTACTTC.

CDR3 protein: CASSFAGPYPEQFF. The DNA of the CDR3 is TGTGCCAGCAGCTTTGCGGGACCATATCCCGAGCAGTTCTTC. The V and J genes are TRBV7-2 and TRBJ2-1; D is perhaps TRBD2 (6 bases). The CDR3 covers 14 residues. V was clipped by 3 bases and J by 10 bases, with 16 bases between them. In germline, CDR1 is SGHTA, CDR2 FQGNSA. Full variable domain (outside the CDR3, taken from reference TRBV7-2 and TRBJ2-1): GAGVSQSPSNKVTEKGKDVELRCDPISGHTALYWYRQSLGQGLEFLIYFQGNSAPDKSGLPSDRFSAERTGGSVSTLTIQRTQQEDSAVYLCASSFAGPYPEQFFGPGTRLTVL.

V gene TRBV11-2 combines with J gene TRBJ1-5; no definite D call. V was shortened by 0 bases and J by 6 bases, with 9 bases between the two germline ends. The CDR3 extends over 14 amino acids. CDR1 and CDR2 from the germline V gene are SGHAT and FQNNGV. The CDR3 nucleotides read TGTGCCAGCAGCTTAGATGCGGTGGTTCAGCCCCAGCATTTT. Translation gives CASSLDAVVQPQHF.

The chain joins TRBV15 to TRBJ2-5; D is unresolved. The CDR3 has 15 amino acids. Germline V gene lookup returns CDR1 LNHNV and CDR2 YYDKDF (reference sequence). Trimming cost V 0 bases and J 1 base, with 9 bases left between them. CDR3 amino acids: CATSRDLATQETQYF. As DNA, the CDR3 is TGTGCCACCAGCAGAGATTTGGCCACCCAAGAGACCCAGTACTTC.

The V call is TRBV7-9, the J call TRBJ1-3; 7 nucleotides match TRBD1. V lost 1 base and J lost 2; bases outside the gene matches: 14. Germline CDR1 is SEHNR and CDR2 is FQNEAQ (reference sequence). The CDR3 consists of 19 residues. The CDR3 DNA sequence: TGTGCCAGCAGCTTAGTGGGGAGGCTGGGACAGCGGCCTGGAAACACCATATATTTT. This gives the protein CASSLVGRLGQRPGNTIYF.

This sequence joins TRBV5-1 and TRBJ1-1, with D possibly TRBD1 on 5 matching bases. Germline CDR1 SGHRS, CDR2 YFSETQ. V was trimmed by 0 bases and J by 4 bases, leaving 10 bases between them. The CDR3 has 14 amino acids. The CDR3 loop is CASSLAVGGTEAFF. The CDR3 region has the DNA TGCGCCAGCAGCTTGGCGGTGGGGGGCACTGAAGCTTTCTTT.

The chain couples TRBV18 to TRBJ1-4; 8 bases map to TRBD1. The J segment lost 8 bases and the V segment lost 5 bases, leaving 7 bases of the junction unmatched. This CDR3 region has 14 residues. Germline-derived CDR1 and CDR2 are KGHSH and LQKENI. The CDR3 DNA follows: TGTGCCAGCTCATCGGACAGGGTCCCAGAAAAACTGTTTTTT. It codes for CASSSDRVPEKLFF. Full variable domain (rest looked up from reference TRBV18 and TRBJ1-4): NAGVMQNPRHLVRRRGQEARLRCSPMKGHSHVYWYRQLPEEGLKFMVYLQKENIIDESGMPKERFSAEFPKEGPSILRIQQVVRGDSAAYFCASSSDRVPEKLFFGSGTQLSVL.

CDR3 sequence reads: CASSPLQGSGNTIYF. In nucleotides, the CDR3 is TGTGCCAGCAGCCCGCTTCAGGGCTCTGGAAACACCATATATTTT. The V gene is TRBV7-2, the J gene TRBJ1-3, with D perhaps TRBD1 (5 bases). The V end was cut by 5 bases, the J end by 0 bases, with 11 bases between. The CDR3 covers 15 residues. Germline lookup yields CDR1 SGHTA and CDR2 FQGNSA.

This chain joins TRBV3-1 (or the pseudogene TRBV3-2) and TRBJ2-3, with D unclear. The germline V and J ends were trimmed by 1 base and 1 base, with 9 bases remaining between them. From germline, CDR1 is LGHDT and CDR2 YNNKEL (reference sequence). CDR3 length equals 15 residues. Written as DNA, the CDR3 is TGTGCCAGCAGCCAAGTATTAAGCGGCACAGATACGCAGTATTTT. It yields the protein CASSQVLSGTDTQYF.

V is TRBV7-2 and J is TRBJ1-5; D not resolved. V was trimmed by 1 base and J by 3 bases, leaving 4 bases between them. The CDR3 sequence is 13 residues long. Germline loops: CDR1 SGHTA, CDR2 FQGNSA. The CDR3 is CASSLEPNQPQHF. CDR3 DNA sequence: TGTGCCAGCAGCTTAGAGCCCAATCAGCCCCAGCATTTT.

This chain links TRBV5-1 with TRBJ2-7, with 9 nucleotides matching TRBD1. Germline lookup yields CDR1 SGHRS and CDR2 YFSETQ. The V and J ends lost 5 bases and 2 bases, in that order; junction bases with no gene match: 8. There are 15 residues in the CDR3. CDR3 protein: CASSSTGGAAYEQYF. DNA of the CDR3: TGCGCCAGCAGTTCCACAGGGGGCGCCGCCTACGAGCAGTACTTC. The whole variable domain, filled in from reference TRBV5-1 and TRBJ2-7, reads KAGVTQTPRYLIKTRGQQVTLSCSPISGHRSVSWYQQTPGQGLQFLFEYFSETQRNKGNFPGRFSGRQFSNSRSEMNVSTLELGDSALYLCASSSTGGAAYEQYFGPGTRLTVT.

The J gene is TRBJ2-6, the V gene TRBV6-2 or TRBV6-3, with TRBD1 matching over 8 bases. In germline, CDR1 is MNHEY, CDR2 SVGEGT. The CDR3 totals 21 residues. Trimming cost V 6 bases and J 4 bases; bases outside gene matches: 23. The CDR3 region is CASSPWTGTTLKRNGANVLTF. CDR3 coding DNA: TGTGCCAGCAGCCCCTGGACAGGGACGACGTTAAAAAGGAACGGGGCCAACGTCCTGACTTTC.

The chain has TRBV7-6 and TRBJ1-1; D is perhaps TRBD1 (6 bases). V lost 1 base and J 0 bases, leaving 12 bases between the germline ends. The CDR3 runs to 16 residues. Germline loops: CDR1 SGHVS, CDR2 FNYEAQ. CDR3 sequence: CASSLGPGQLNTEAFF. The CDR3 DNA is TGTGCCAGCAGCTTAGGACCGGGACAACTGAACACTGAAGCTTTCTTT.

A few counts support this clone. The chain has TRBV11-3 and TRBJ1-4, with 8 bases fitting TRBD1. The junction had 2 bases not matched to a gene; V was cut back by 4 bases and J by 7 bases. Germline V gives CDR1 SGHNT, CDR2 YENEEA. CDR3 length equals 13 residues. The CDR3 DNA reads as TGTGCCAGCAGCTCTACAGGGGGTGAAAAACTGTTTTTT. This codes for CASSSTGGEKLFF.

V gene TRBV6-5 combines with J gene TRBJ1-4; TRBD1 matches 7 bases. V was clipped by 4 bases and J by 8 bases; unmatched bases: 13. The CDR3 extends over 16 amino acids. Looked up from germline, CDR1 is MNHEY and CDR2 is SVGAGI. The CDR3 here is CASSSERETGVEKLFF. In DNA, the CDR3 is TGTGCCAGCAGTTCTGAGAGGGAAACAGGGGTGGAAAAACTGTTTTTT.

The chain has TRBV6-5 and TRBJ1-1, with D maybe TRBD1 (6 bases). Trimming took 2 bases from V and 4 from J, leaving 11 bases between them. The length of the CDR3 is 14 residues. Germline loops: CDR1 MNHEY, CDR2 SVGAGI. CDR3 nucleotide sequence: TGTGCCAGCAGTTACGAGGGGGAAGGCACTGAAGCTTTCTTT. This codes for CASSYEGEGTEAFF.

The J gene is TRBJ2-3, the V gene TRBV15, with 8 bases that match TRBD2. This CDR3 is built from 15 residues. V trimming: 7 bases; J trimming: 2 bases; junction bases outside the gene matches: 8. Per germline, CDR1 LNHNV and CDR2 YYDKDF (reference sequence). For the CDR3, the DNA is TGTGCCACCATGGGGCTAGCGGGTTACACAGATACGCAGTATTTT. It is translated as CATMGLAGYTDTQYF.

This chain joins TRBV10-1 and TRBJ1-4; TRBD1 agrees at 7 bases. Germline-derived CDR1 and CDR2 are WNHNN and SYGVQD (reference sequence). The junction had 2 bases not matched to a gene; V was cut back by 6 bases and J by 4 bases. The CDR3 consists of 13 residues. DNA of the CDR3: TGCGCCAGCAGCCGGGACAGTAATGAAAAACTGTTTTTT. Translation gives CASSRDSNEKLFF.

The chain has TRBV6-5 and TRBJ2-7; 7 bases are a match to TRBD1. From germline, CDR1 is MNHEY and CDR2 SVGAGI. V shed 6 bases and J 3 bases; nucleotides not matched to a gene: 8. The CDR3 runs 14 residues. This CDR3 is CASRRTGAVYEQYF. The CDR3, as DNA: TGTGCCAGCAGACGAACAGGGGCCGTCTACGAGCAGTACTTC.

A few counts support this clone. The chain recombines TRBV6-5 with TRBJ2-7, with a weak D call TRBD1 (5 bases). CDR3 length equals 14 residues. The V end lost 6 bases, the J end lost 2 bases, and 14 bases lay between the germline ends. CDR1 is MNHEY and CDR2 is SVGAGI in the germline V gene. CDR3 sequence: CASRQRRVAYEQYF. The CDR3 DNA is TGTGCCAGCAGGCAACGCAGGGTAGCCTACGAGCAGTACTTC.